A selection of T cell receptor beta chains follows, all from one sample in a study of Ad26.COV2.S vaccination and SARS-CoV-2 variants. TCRdb's table, derived via immunoSEQ multiplex PCR, lists solely in-frame clones and lacks some. This sample has approximately 410,000 clones; about 90% occur once, and the top ten carry 1.5% to 2%. The sample was peripheral blood, taken in a trial of Ad26.COV2.S vaccine versus placebo. The receptors come from a person between 18 and 65 years old who received the Ad26.COV2.S COVID-19 vaccine or a placebo. CDR3s include the opening cysteine and the closing phenylalanine or tryptophan. Each record gives: V gene, CDR3 protein.

V gene: TRBV2
CDR3 protein: CASSTLGQEGDQPQHF

V gene: TRBV19
CDR3 protein: CASTSPQDSLAKNIQYF

V gene: TRBV28
CDR3 protein: CASRFLFATNEKLFF

V gene: TRBV30
CDR3 protein: CAWSVRGANAQPQHF

V gene: TRBV6-5
CDR3 protein: CASSYSQGKAGNTIYF

V gene: TRBV5-1
CDR3 protein: CASSLGEPYSNQPQHF

V gene: TRBV7-2
CDR3 protein: CASTQTGSGYTF

V gene: TRBV19
CDR3 protein: CASSILAGASYNEQFF

V gene: TRBV6-4
CDR3 protein: CARTNPPPTSGEQTETQYF

V gene: TRBV7-8
CDR3 protein: CASSLGSTGQYGYTF

V gene: TRBV2
CDR3 protein: CASSWDRGMNGYTF

V gene: TRBV18
CDR3 protein: CASSTRQGTYEQYF

V gene: TRBV2
CDR3 protein: CASSGRATQYF

V gene: TRBV4-3
CDR3 protein: CASSQTTVIQPQHF

V gene: TRBV11-2
CDR3 protein: CASSKGLAGAGDTQYF

V gene: TRBV7-7
CDR3 protein: CASSPGGSGANVLTF

V gene: TRBV19
CDR3 protein: CASSFRTSGPYF

V gene: TRBV7-6
CDR3 protein: CASSLGGGAVTNEKLFF

V gene: TRBV28
CDR3 protein: CASIGERVEKLFF

V gene: TRBV29-1
CDR3 protein: CSASGNLNTGELFF

V gene: TRBV11-2
CDR3 protein: CASSPYNEAFF

V gene: TRBV30
CDR3 protein: CAWSDSGAIGYTF

V gene: TRBV5-1
CDR3 protein: CASGTHADTQYF

V gene: TRBV3-1/TRBV3-2
CDR3 protein: CASSRPGTGISDEQFF

V gene: TRBV6-1
CDR3 protein: CASSEDGAGRYTF

V gene: TRBV11-2
CDR3 protein: CASSLGAGKETQYF

V gene: TRBV12-3/TRBV12-4
CDR3 protein: CASSLLSINEQFF

V gene: TRBV5-6
CDR3 protein: CASSVHEDYGYTF

V gene: TRBV25-1
CDR3 protein: CASSKHGSTDTQYF

V gene: TRBV7-9
CDR3 protein: CASSWGLAGDRKNPDTQYF

V gene: TRBV5-5
CDR3 protein: CASSLVRGNADTQYF

V gene: TRBV5-1
CDR3 protein: CASSRDYNEQFF

V gene: TRBV4-3
CDR3 protein: CASSQDPQVTYEQYF

V gene: TRBV4-1
CDR3 protein: CASSQDGRAQETQYF

V gene: TRBV4-1
CDR3 protein: CASSQVTRGDYGYTF

V gene: TRBV27
CDR3 protein: CASRRGTEAFF

V gene: TRBV11-2
CDR3 protein: CASRADRAGQPQHF

V gene: TRBV30
CDR3 protein: CAWSPPTGDDAFF

V gene: TRBV6-1
CDR3 protein: CASVRGDPNTEAFF

V gene: TRBV28
CDR3 protein: CASKGGGTTYEQYF

V gene: TRBV25-1
CDR3 protein: CASSEGNGYTF